These T cell receptor beta chains were read from a single sample in a study of technical replicates of blood from several donors. Sequencing used immunoSEQ multiplex PCR; TCRdb keeps in-frame clones, though not all of them. In the table there are tens of thousands of clones, around 94% of which are singletons. Sequencing was done on a sample of T cells isolated from PBMCs. The source is a human donor in good health. The CDR3 runs from the conserved cysteine through the conserved F or W. D genes are given only for firm matches. Size values are once, few and many counts, or a class for expanded clones, and some rows have none.

TRBV5-1,-,TRBJ2-7,TRBD1,14,TGCGCCAGCACCTTTAAACAGGGGGGTGCCGAGCAGTACTTC,CASTFKQGGAEQYF
TRBV30,-,TRBJ1-1,-,13,TGTGCCTGGAGTGTACAGACGGGGGGTGAAGCTTTCTTT,CAWSVQTGGEAFF
TRBV5-1,-,TRBJ2-1,TRBD1,16,TGCGCCAGCAGCTTGGAGGCAGGGGGTATGTACAATGAGCAGTTCTTC,CASSLEAGGMYNEQFF
TRBV6-5,-,TRBJ1-5,-,16,TGTGCCAGCAGTTATGAGAGGATGCGCTTCAATCAGCCCCAGCATTTT,CASSYERMRFNQPQHF
TRBV7-3,-,TRBJ2-1,-,13,TGTGCCAGCAGCTTTCGTCAGGAGGATGAGCAGTTCTTC,CASSFRQEDEQFF
TRBV9,once,TRBJ2-2,-,13,TGTGCCAGCAGTCCAGTTCCGGGCGGGGAGCTGTTTTTT,CASSPVPGGELFF
TRBV25-1,-,TRBJ2-5,TRBD2,16,TGTGCCAGCACTCCTGGAGTAGTAGCGGGACAAGAGACCCAGTACTTC,CASTPGVVAGQETQYF
TRBV28,-,TRBJ2-2,TRBD1,15,TGTGCCAGCAGACCCGGGACAGGGGACACCGGGGAGCTGTTTTTT,CASRPGTGDTGELFF
TRBV6-1,-,TRBJ2-7,TRBD1,12,TGTGCCACCGGGACAGGGGTCTACGAGCAGTACTTC,CATGTGVYEQYF
TRBV4-3,once,TRBJ1-4,TRBD1,16,TGCGCCAGCAGCTTCTACCACGGGACAGGGAACGAAAAACTGTTTTTT,CASSFYHGTGNEKLFF
TRBV7-9,-,TRBJ1-2,TRBD1,15,TGTGCCAGCAGCCCTAGTGGGACAGGGGGCGAGGGCTACACCTTC,CASSPSGTGGEGYTF
TRBV5-1,-,TRBJ1-3,-,16,TGCGCCAGCAGCTTGGGCAGTGCCGACTCTGGAAACACCATATATTTT,CASSLGSADSGNTIYF
TRBV11-2,few,TRBJ2-4,TRBD1,15,TGTGCCAGCAGCTTTCAGGGGGTCGCCAAAAACATTCAGTACTTC,CASSFQGVAKNIQYF
TRBV7-9,-,TRBJ2-5,-,12,TGTGCCAGCAGCTTAGCGGGAGGTGACCAGTACTTC,CASSLAGGDQYF
TRBV7-2,-,TRBJ2-7,-,14,TGTGCCAGCAGCCGGGGGACAGCCTCCTACGAGCAGTACTTC,CASSRGTASYEQYF
TRBV11-2,-,TRBJ2-4,TRBD1,18,TGTGCCAGCAGCGGGGACAGGGGGCGCGAATGGGGCAAAAACATTCAGTACTTC,CASSGDRGREWGKNIQYF
TRBV4-2,-,TRBJ2-2,-,16,TGTGCCAGCAGCCCTACAGATATCGCGAACACCGGGGAGCTGTTTTTT,CASSPTDIANTGELFF
TRBV4-3,-,TRBJ2-5,-,15,TGCGCCAGCAGCCAAGGTTGGCCAGGGGCAGAGACCCAGTACTTC,CASSQGWPGAETQYF
TRBV10-3,-,TRBJ2-1,TRBD2,13,TGTGCCATTTTAGCGGGAGCGGTCAATGAGCAGTTCTTC,CAILAGAVNEQFF
TRBV5-1,-,TRBJ2-1,TRBD1,15,TGCGCCAGCAGCTTGGGGCAGGGGGATTTAAATGAGCAGTTCTTC,CASSLGQGDLNEQFF
TRBV5-6,-,TRBJ2-7,TRBD2,15,TGTGCCAGCAGCGCGTGGACTAGCGGGAGCCACGAGCAGTACTTC,CASSAWTSGSHEQYF
TRBV7-2,-,TRBJ2-3,-,15,TGTGCCAGCAGCCTTATGGACAGTACCACAGATACGCAGTATTTT,CASSLMDSTTDTQYF
TRBV2,-,TRBJ2-1,-,15,TGTGCCAGCGTCCTGACAGTTCTCGCCTACAATGAGCAGTTCTTC,CASVLTVLAYNEQFF
TRBV19,-,TRBJ2-1,TRBD1,11,TGTGCCAGTAGTCTGGGACAGGGGAAGTTCTTC,CASSLGQGKFF
TRBV5-1,-,TRBJ1-2,TRBD1,15,TGCGCCAGCAGCTTGGACCGGGACAGCTTTAATGGCTACACCTTC,CASSLDRDSFNGYTF
TRBV7-8,-,TRBJ2-1,TRBD2,15,TGTGCCAGCAGTATTCCGGGACTAGTGGTGTACGAGCAGTTCTTC,CASSIPGLVVYEQFF
TRBV6-5,-,TRBJ2-2,-,16,TGTGCCAGCAGTTATAGGGGTTCCGCGAACACCGGGGAGCTGTTTTTT,CASSYRGSANTGELFF
TRBV28,-,TRBJ1-5,TRBD1,14,TGTGCCAGCAGAGGGGGGACAGTCAATCAGCCCCAGCATTTT,CASRGGTVNQPQHF
TRBV4-1,-,TRBJ1-3,-,16,TGCGCCAGTAGGCCTAACCAGGGGATTTCTGGAAACACCATATATTTT,CASRPNQGISGNTIYF
TRBV6-1,-,TRBJ2-7,-,11,TGTGCCAGCGGGCGGGTTCGGGAGCAGTACTTC,CASGRVREQYF
TRBV6-1,-,TRBJ2-7,TRBD1,15,TGTGCCAGCAGGGGACAGACAGGGGCTTCCTACGAGCAGTACTTC,CASRGQTGASYEQYF
TRBV28,once,TRBJ2-1,-,15,TGTGCCAGCAGTTCCACGGGGAGCTCCTACAATGAGCAGTTCTTC,CASSSTGSSYNEQFF
TRBV29-1,-,TRBJ1-1,TRBD1,14,TGCAGCGTTGGGGTGACAGGGGCGAACACTGAAGCTTTCTTT,CSVGVTGANTEAFF
TRBV6-1,once,TRBJ2-1,TRBD2,19,TGTGCCAGCAGTGACAAGGTAGCGGGATTGCGTCGGACCTACAATGAGCAGTTCTTC,CASSDKVAGLRRTYNEQFF
TRBV10-3,-,TRBJ2-7,TRBD2,15,TGTGCCATCTCCTCGCTAGCGGGAGCCTTCTTCGAGCAGTACTTC,CAISSLAGAFFEQYF
TRBV28,-,TRBJ2-7,TRBD2,13,TGTGCCGCGGGACTAGCGGCCTCCTACGAGCAGTACTTC,CAAGLAASYEQYF
TRBV7-9,once,TRBJ2-3,-,11,TGTGCCAGCTCAGCAGGGGATACGCAGTATTTT,CASSAGDTQYF
TRBV27,-,TRBJ1-1,-,14,TGTGCCAGCAGTCCCACGACATCAGGGACTGAAGCTTTCTTT,CASSPTTSGTEAFF
TRBV27,once,TRBJ1-3,TRBD1,15,TGTGCCAGCAGTTTTACCGGGACAGGTCGAAACACCATATATTTT,CASSFTGTGRNTIYF
TRBV6-6,-,TRBJ2-7,-,13,TGTGCCAGCAGTTACTCGGGCGACGGTGAGCAGTACTTC,CASSYSGDGEQYF
TRBV6-5,-,TRBJ2-4,TRBD2,15,TGTGCCAGCAGTTACCGGGTGGGACTAGCGAGCTTTCAGTACTTC,CASSYRVGLASFQYF
TRBV29-1,-,TRBJ2-1,TRBD2,12,TGCAGTGCCTACTCGACTAGCAACGAGCAGTTCTTC,CSAYSTSNEQFF
TRBV9,-,TRBJ2-7,TRBD1,14,TGTGCCAGCAGCTCCGGAGGACAGGGATACGAGCAGTACTTC,CASSSGGQGYEQYF
TRBV4-1,-,TRBJ2-7,-,15,TGCGCCAGCAGCCAATCAGGCCCATACTCCTACGAGCAGTACTTC,CASSQSGPYSYEQYF
TRBV9,-,TRBJ2-1,TRBD2,14,TGTGCCAGCAACCTAGCGGGGGGTTACAATGAGCAGTTCTTC,CASNLAGGYNEQFF
TRBV30,-,TRBJ2-7,-,17,TGTGCCTGGAGTTTCGGGCTGACTCGCGGGACGTCCTACGAGCAGTACTTC,CAWSFGLTRGTSYEQYF
TRBV6-6,once,TRBJ2-7,TRBD1,15,TGTGCCAGCAGTCCTTCCGGGACAGGGGGCGCCGAGCAGTACTTC,CASSPSGTGGAEQYF
TRBV19,-,TRBJ2-1,-,15,TGTGCCAGTAGCGCACTAGTTACCTCCTACAATGAGCAGTTCTTC,CASSALVTSYNEQFF
TRBV7-9,-,TRBJ2-7,-,12,TGTGCCAGCAGCTTGGGCAGCTACGAGCAGTACTTC,CASSLGSYEQYF
TRBV5-1,-,TRBJ1-2,TRBD1,14,TGCGCCAGCAGCTTGGAGGGACAGTCCTATGGCTACACCTTC,CASSLEGQSYGYTF
TRBV28,-,TRBJ1-1,TRBD1,20,TGTGCCAGCAGTTCCCCTCCCGGACAGGTCGATGTACCCGAGTGGATTGAAGCTTTCTTT,CASSSPPGQVDVPEWIEAFF